One and the same sample provided the 12 T cell receptor beta chains below, sequenced in a study of T cell repertoires in cytomegalovirus infection. TCRdb re-analysed the reads in MiXCR, keeping a single row per CDR3 protein. The repertoire consists of approximately 190,000 distinct CDR3 sequences, with roughly 9.8% occurring once and the leading ten covering about 4.2%. The sample consisted of PBMCs. Receptor source: a human donor in good health (CMV status not recorded). Some clones in this sample may be carry-over from other donors' samples.

This clonotype appeared many times. The chain uses TRBV7-2 and TRBJ2-7, with D uncertain. Germline V CDR1 and CDR2: SGHTA, FQGNSA. CDR3 length: 13 residues. The germline V and J ends were trimmed by 6 bases and 7 bases, with 16 bases remaining between them. The CDR3 sequence: CASRPHPRGEQYF. The CDR3 bases are TGTGCCAGCAGACCCCACCCCAGAGGAGAGCAGTACTTC.

The rearrangement links TRBV7-9 to TRBJ2-5; no definite D call. Germline CDR1 and CDR2: SEHNR and FQNEAQ (reference sequence). The CDR3 covers 13 residues. Trimming left V 5 bases short and J 5 bases short, with 12 bases between. CDR3 coding DNA: TGTGCCAGCAGCCCGATCGTGGGGGAGACCCAGTACTTC. Its protein is CASSPIVGETQYF.

This clonotype was recorded many times. V usage is TRBV7-2 and J usage is TRBJ2-1; D may be TRBD2 (5 bases). Germline V lookup: CDR1 SGHTA, CDR2 FQGNSA. The length of the CDR3 is 15 residues. The ends were cut back, 2 bases at V and 7 bases at J, with 15 bases in the middle. CDR3 coding DNA: TGTGCCAGCAGCTTACGTGTCGGGGAGAGGAATGAGCAGTTCTTC. Amino acid sequence: CASSLRVGERNEQFF.

This clonotype was counted many times. The genes are TRBV19 and TRBJ1-2, with unresolved D. Trimming stripped 0 bases from V and 8 bases from J, with 10 bases between. This CDR3 has 13 residues. Germline-derived CDR1 and CDR2 are LNHDA and SQIVND (reference sequence). CDR3 in DNA: TGTGCCAGTAGTATAGATCACCGGGCCGGCTACACCTTC. It is translated as CASSIDHRAGYTF. Variable domain in full (rest from reference TRBV19 and TRBJ1-2): DGGITQSPKYLFRKEGQNVTLSCEQNLNHDAMYWYRQDPGQGLRLIYYSQIVNDFQKGDIAEGYSVSREKKESFPLTVTSAQKNPTAFYLCASSIDHRAGYTFGSGTRLTVV.

This clonotype was counted a few times. The gene calls are TRBV29-1 and TRBJ2-7; D unclear. Trimming left V 5 bases short and J 1 base short, with 12 bases between. This CDR3 is built from 13 residues. Per the germline V gene, CDR1 is SQVTM and CDR2 is ANQGSEA. The CDR3 DNA follows: TGCAGCGTTAAAGGTGACACTTCCTACGAGCAGTACTTC. This encodes CSVKGDTSYEQYF.

This clonotype was picked up many times. One junction end disagrees with the germline gene, perhaps due to a read error. CDR3 nucleotide sequence: TGTGCCAGCAGTCTAGCGGGGGGGCTAAATGAGCAGTTCTTC. Amino acid sequence: CASSLAGGLNEQFF. The rearrangement links TRBV12-3 or TRBV12-4 to TRBJ2-1, with 12 positions matching TRBD2. The CDR3 is 14 amino acids.

This clonotype was found many times. The J gene is TRBJ2-7, the V gene TRBV7-8, with D perhaps TRBD2 (7 bases). The CDR3 totals 16 residues. With 1 base removed from V and 5 bases from J, the gap between germline ends came to 18 bases. Germline assignment: CDR1 SGHVS and CDR2 FQNEAQ. The CDR3 DNA reads as TGTGCCAGCAGCTTAGTTTCGCACGGGGGGCGGAACGAGCAGTACTTC. It encodes CASSLVSHGGRNEQYF. Filled out from reference TRBV7-8 and TRBJ2-7, the complete variable domain reads GAGVSQSPRYKVAKRGQDVALRCDPISGHVSLFWYQQALGQGPEFLTYFQNEAQLDKSGLPSDRFFAERPEGSVSTLKIQRTQQEDSAVYLCASSLVSHGGRNEQYFGPGTRLTVT.

J is TRBJ2-7 and V is TRBV29-1, with TRBD1 matching over 8 bases. CDR3 length: 14 residues. CDR1 is SQVTM, CDR2 ANQGSEA, per germline. V shed 0 bases, J shed 1 base, and the junction held 2 bases outside the gene matches. CDR3 residues: CSVEEGQGSYEQYF. The CDR3 DNA sequence: TGCAGCGTTGAAGAAGGACAGGGTTCCTACGAGCAGTACTTC.

This clonotype was observed a handful of times. The chain recombines TRBV20-1 with TRBJ1-6, with 9 bases that match TRBD1. With V trimmed by 5 bases and J by 9 bases, 11 bases remained unmatched. Germline CDR1 DFQATT, CDR2 SNEGSKA (reference sequence). The CDR3 has 15 amino acids. The CDR3: CSAWDREKAGSPLHF. The CDR3 DNA sequence: TGCAGTGCTTGGGACAGGGAGAAGGCGGGTTCACCCCTCCACTTT.

The sample holds a few counts of this clonotype. The gene calls are TRBV5-4 and TRBJ2-7, with 9 bases matching TRBD1. The junction had 7 bases not matched to a gene; V was cut back by 4 bases and J by 5 bases. The CDR3 has 14 residues. Per the germline V gene, CDR1 is SGHNT and CDR2 is YYREEE (reference sequence). The chain's CDR3 is CASSDTGGIDEQYF. The CDR3 region has the DNA TGTGCCAGCAGCGACACAGGGGGCATCGACGAGCAGTACTTC.

This chain links TRBV20-1 with TRBJ1-1; D remains ambiguous. Trimming cost V 4 bases and J 5 bases, with 17 bases left between them. From germline, CDR1 is DFQATT and CDR2 SNEGSKA (reference sequence). This CDR3 contains 14 residues. For the CDR3, the DNA is TGCAGTGCTAAGGGTCGTTCTGGTGGGACTGAAGCTTTCTTT. Translated: CSAKGRSGGTEAFF.

In its sample, this clonotype was seen many times. The chain combines TRBV7-2 with TRBJ2-7, with D possibly being TRBD1 (6 bases). Germline V CDR1 and CDR2: SGHTA, FQGNSA. The CDR3 has 15 residues. Trimming took off 5 bases at V and 1 base at J, with 15 bases between the two ends. The CDR3: CASSQISTGSYEQYF. The CDR3 bases are TGTGCCAGCAGCCAGATAAGTACAGGGTCCTACGAGCAGTACTTC.